This T cell receptor beta chain was found in a study of cytomegalovirus exposure and HLA in healthy donors. The PCR contained 60 Vbeta and 13 Jbeta primers. Using immunoSEQ multiplex PCR, the repertoire was profiled, and TCRdb retains in-frame clones only, with some absent. The top ten hold 6.5% to 8% of the sample, which has 150,000 or so clones, almost 80% seen once. Per the germline V gene, CDR1 is SGHRS and CDR2 is YFSETQ. Trimming took 0 bases from V and 7 from J, leaving 16 bases between them. The CDR3 has 15 amino acids. The V call is TRBV5-1, the J call TRBJ1-1; D call uncertain. This TCR was sampled from a woman in her 40s in good health and CMV-seropositive. The sequenced sample was PBMCs. CDR3 DNA: TGCGCCAGCAGCTTGGCGGGGAGGGCCGGGGATGAAGCTTTCTTT. It codes for CASSLAGRAGDEAFF. Complete variable domain (other parts from reference TRBV5-1 and TRBJ1-1): KAGVTQTPRYLIKTRGQQVTLSCSPISGHRSVSWYQQTPGQGLQFLFEYFSETQRNKGNFPGRFSGRQFSNSRSEMNVSTLELGDSALYLCASSLAGRAGDEAFFGQGTRLTVV.